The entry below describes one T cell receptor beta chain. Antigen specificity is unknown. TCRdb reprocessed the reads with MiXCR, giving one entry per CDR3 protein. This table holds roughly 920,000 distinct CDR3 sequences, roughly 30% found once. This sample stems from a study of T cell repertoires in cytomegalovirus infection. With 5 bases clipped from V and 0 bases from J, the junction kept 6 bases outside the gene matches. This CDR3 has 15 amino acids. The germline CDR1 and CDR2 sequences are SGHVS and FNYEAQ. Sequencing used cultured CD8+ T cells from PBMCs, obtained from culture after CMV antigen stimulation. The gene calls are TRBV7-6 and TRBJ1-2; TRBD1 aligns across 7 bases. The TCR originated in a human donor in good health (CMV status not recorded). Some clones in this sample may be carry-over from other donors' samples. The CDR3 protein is CASSGDRAPNYGYTF. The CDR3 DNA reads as TGTGCCAGCAGCGGCGACAGGGCCCCTAACTATGGCTACACCTTC.